A selection of T cell receptor beta chains follows, all from one sample in a study of T cell repertoires in cytomegalovirus infection. Each CDR3 protein is one row after TCRdb ran MiXCR on the reads. The sample records some 450,000 distinct CDR3 sequences, under 40% being singletons. The specimen was PBMCs. The receptors originated from a human donor in good health (CMV status not recorded). Some clones in this sample may be carry-over from other donors' samples. The CDR3 runs from the conserved cysteine through the conserved F or W.

V gene	J gene	CDR3 protein
TRBV20-1	TRBJ2-3	CSASTTSGATDTQYF
TRBV20-1	TRBJ2-1	CSTGTGGYNEQFF
TRBV7-9	TRBJ1-4	CASSPGLGEKLFF
TRBV9	TRBJ2-5	CASSPTSGGARETQYF
TRBV4-3	TRBJ1-5	CASSQDTGQPQHF
TRBV4-2	TRBJ1-1	CASSNRQGGGTEAFF
TRBV15	TRBJ2-6	CATSRGGGDGANVLTF
TRBV19	TRBJ1-1	CASSMARPPNTEAFF
TRBV7-2	TRBJ2-2	CASSLGRPTGRMAGALFF
TRBV4-3	TRBJ2-7	CASSQDKGGISEQYF
TRBV12-3/TRBV12-4	TRBJ2-3	CASRYGLGRTDTQYF
TRBV5-4	TRBJ1-6	CASSSNRGGSLNSPLHF
TRBV5-4	TRBJ1-4	CASRIAGTGKKLFF
TRBV11-2	TRBJ2-2	CASSVLPGANTGELFF
TRBV5-4	TRBJ2-7	CASSLVGLREQSF
TRBV6-1	TRBJ2-6	CASSIDRANVLTF